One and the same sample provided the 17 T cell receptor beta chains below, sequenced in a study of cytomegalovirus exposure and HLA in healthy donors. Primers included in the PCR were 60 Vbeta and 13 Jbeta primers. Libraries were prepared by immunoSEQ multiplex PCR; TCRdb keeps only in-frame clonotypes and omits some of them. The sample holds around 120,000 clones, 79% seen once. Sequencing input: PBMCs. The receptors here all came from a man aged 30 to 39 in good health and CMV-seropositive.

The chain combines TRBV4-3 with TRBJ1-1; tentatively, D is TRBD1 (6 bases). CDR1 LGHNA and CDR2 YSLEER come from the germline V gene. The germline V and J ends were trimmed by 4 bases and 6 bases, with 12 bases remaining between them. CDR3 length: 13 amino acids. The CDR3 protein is CASSPTGLAEAFF. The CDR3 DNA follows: TGCGCCAGCAGCCCTACAGGGTTGGCTGAAGCTTTCTTT.

CDR3 residues: CASSSHGTGRQPQHF. CDR3 nucleotides: TGTGCCAGCAGTTCTCATGGGACAGGTAGGCAGCCCCAGCATTTT. This chain uses TRBV6-5 with TRBJ1-5, with TRBD1 identical over 8 bases. V shed 4 bases and J 7 bases; nucleotides not matched to a gene: 9. Germline lookup yields CDR1 MNHEY and CDR2 SVGAGI. The CDR3 loop spans 15 amino acids.

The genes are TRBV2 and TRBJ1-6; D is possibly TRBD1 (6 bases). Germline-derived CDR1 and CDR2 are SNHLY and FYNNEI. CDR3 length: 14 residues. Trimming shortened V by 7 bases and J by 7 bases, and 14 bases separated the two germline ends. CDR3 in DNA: TGTGCCAGCAACGCGCAGGGGCTGAATTCACCCCTCCACTTT. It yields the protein CASNAQGLNSPLHF.

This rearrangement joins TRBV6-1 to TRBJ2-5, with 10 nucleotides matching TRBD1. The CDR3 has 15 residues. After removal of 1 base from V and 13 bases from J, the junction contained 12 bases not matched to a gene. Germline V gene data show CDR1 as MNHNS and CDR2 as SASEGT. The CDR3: CASSEGGTTDRGTYF. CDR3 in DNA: TGTGCCAGCAGTGAAGGGGGGACAACGGACAGGGGGACGTACTTC.

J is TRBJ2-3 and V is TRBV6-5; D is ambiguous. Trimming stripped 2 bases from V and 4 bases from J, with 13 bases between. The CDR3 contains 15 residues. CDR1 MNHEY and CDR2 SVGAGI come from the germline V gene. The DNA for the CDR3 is TGTGCCAGCAGTTACGTCAAAGCAGGTTCAGATACGCAGTATTTT. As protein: CASSYVKAGSDTQYF.

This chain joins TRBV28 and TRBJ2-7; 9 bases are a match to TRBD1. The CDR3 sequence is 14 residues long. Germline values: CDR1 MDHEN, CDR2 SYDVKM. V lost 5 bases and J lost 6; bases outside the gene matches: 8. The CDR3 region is CASSQTGGSGEQYF. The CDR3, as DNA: TGTGCCAGCAGTCAGACAGGGGGGTCGGGCGAGCAGTACTTC. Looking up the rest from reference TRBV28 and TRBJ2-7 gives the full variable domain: DVKVTQSSRYLVKRTGEKVFLECVQDMDHENMFWYRQDPGLGLRLIYFSYDVKMKEKGDIPEGYSVSREKKERFSLILESASTNQTSMYLCASSQTGGSGEQYFGPGTRLTVT.

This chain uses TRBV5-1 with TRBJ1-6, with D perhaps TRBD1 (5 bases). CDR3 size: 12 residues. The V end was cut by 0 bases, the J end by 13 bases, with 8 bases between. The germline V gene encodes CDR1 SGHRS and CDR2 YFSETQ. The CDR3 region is CASSLDRSPLHF. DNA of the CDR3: TGCGCCAGCAGCTTGGACAGGTCCCCCCTCCACTTT.

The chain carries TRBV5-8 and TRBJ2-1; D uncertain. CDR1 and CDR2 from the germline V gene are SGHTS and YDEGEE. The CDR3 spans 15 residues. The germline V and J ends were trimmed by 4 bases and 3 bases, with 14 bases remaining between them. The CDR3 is CASSAPDSYYNEQFF. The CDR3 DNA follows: TGTGCCAGCAGCGCCCCAGACTCGTACTACAATGAGCAGTTCTTC.

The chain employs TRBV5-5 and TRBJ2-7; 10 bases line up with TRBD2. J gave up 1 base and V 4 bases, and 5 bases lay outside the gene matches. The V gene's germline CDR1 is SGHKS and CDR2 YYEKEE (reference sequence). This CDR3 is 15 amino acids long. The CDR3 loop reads CASSPRTSGSYEQYF. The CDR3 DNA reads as TGTGCCAGCAGCCCACGGACTAGCGGATCCTACGAGCAGTACTTC.

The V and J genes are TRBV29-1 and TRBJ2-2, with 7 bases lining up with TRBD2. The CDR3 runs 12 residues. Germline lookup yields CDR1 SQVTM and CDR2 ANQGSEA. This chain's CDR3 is CTTREDTGELFF. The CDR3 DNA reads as TGCACCACTCGGGAGGACACCGGGGAGCTGTTTTTT.

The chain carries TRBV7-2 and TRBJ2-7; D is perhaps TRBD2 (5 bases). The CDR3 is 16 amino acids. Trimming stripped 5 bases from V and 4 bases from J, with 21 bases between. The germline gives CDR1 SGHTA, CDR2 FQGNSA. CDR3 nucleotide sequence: TGTGCCAGCAGCCGATCCCGGGATACCGAGCTTTACGAGCAGTACTTC. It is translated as CASSRSRDTELYEQYF.

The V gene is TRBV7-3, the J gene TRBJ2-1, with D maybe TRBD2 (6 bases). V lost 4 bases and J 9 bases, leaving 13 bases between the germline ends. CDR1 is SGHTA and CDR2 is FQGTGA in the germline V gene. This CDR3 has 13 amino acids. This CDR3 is CASSSRTTTEQFF. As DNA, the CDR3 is TGTGCCAGCAGCTCCCGGACTACGACTGAGCAGTTCTTC.

The CDR3 reads CASSLGLGTKSYNSPLHF. The CDR3, as DNA: TGTGCCAGCAGCTTAGGGTTGGGGACAAAGTCCTATAATTCACCCCTCCACTTT. The chain is built from TRBV7-2 and TRBJ1-6, with D maybe TRBD1 (6 bases). Germline V CDR1 and CDR2: SGHTA, FQGNSA. The CDR3 spans 18 residues. With 1 base removed from V and 1 base from J, the gap between germline ends came to 14 bases.

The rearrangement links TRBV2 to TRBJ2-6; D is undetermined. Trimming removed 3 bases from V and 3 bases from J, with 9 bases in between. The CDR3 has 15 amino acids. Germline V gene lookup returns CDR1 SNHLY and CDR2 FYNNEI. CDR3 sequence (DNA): TGTGCCAGCAGTGACAGATCTGGTGGGGCCAACGTCCTGACTTTC. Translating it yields CASSDRSGGANVLTF.

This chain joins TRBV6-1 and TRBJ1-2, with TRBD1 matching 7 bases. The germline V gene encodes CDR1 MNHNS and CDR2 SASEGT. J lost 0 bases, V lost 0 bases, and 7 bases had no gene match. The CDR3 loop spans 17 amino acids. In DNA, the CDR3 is TGTGCCAGCAGTGAAGCGAGGTCGGGACAGACTAACTATGGCTACACCTTC. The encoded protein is CASSEARSGQTNYGYTF.

In DNA form, the CDR3 reads TGTGCCAGCAGCACCCCCGGGACAGGCGGGTACGAGCAGTACTTC. Translating it yields CASSTPGTGGYEQYF. The chain is built from TRBV6-5 and TRBJ2-5; 8 bases are a match to TRBD1. Matching the DNA end better, TRBJ2-7 makes the J call doubtful. Germline V gene data show CDR1 as MNHEY and CDR2 as SVGAGI. The CDR3 is made up of 15 amino acids.

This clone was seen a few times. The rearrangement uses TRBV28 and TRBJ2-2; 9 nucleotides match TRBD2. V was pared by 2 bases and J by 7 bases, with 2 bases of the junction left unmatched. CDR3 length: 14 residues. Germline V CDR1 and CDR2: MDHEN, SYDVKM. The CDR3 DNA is TGTGCCAGCAGTTTACTAGCGGGAAGCGGGGAGCTGTTTTTT. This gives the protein CASSLLAGSGELFF.